The 15 T cell receptor beta chains listed next were all sequenced from one sample in a study of blood T cell repertoires in COVID-19. TCRdb's table, derived via immunoSEQ multiplex PCR, lists solely in-frame clones and lacks some. The data show 95,000 to 100,000 clones, approximately 80% seen once. Sequencing was performed on peripheral blood. These receptors all stem from a human donor in a cohort sampled during active COVID-19.

The rearrangement links TRBV2 to TRBJ1-5; D not certain. CDR1 is SNHLY, CDR2 FYNNEI, per germline. There are 13 residues in the CDR3. Trimming stripped 6 bases from V and 1 base from J, with 7 bases between. This CDR3 reads CASRSGSNQPQHF. For the CDR3, the DNA is TGTGCCAGCAGATCAGGAAGCAATCAGCCCCAGCATTTT. Drawing the rest from reference TRBV2 and TRBJ1-5, the complete variable domain is EPEVTQTPSHQVTQMGQEVILRCVPISNHLYFYWYRQILGQKVEFLVSFYNNEISEKSEIFDDQFSVERPDGSNFTLKIRSTKLEDSAMYFCASRSGSNQPQHFGDGTRLSIL.

This chain connects TRBV6-4 to TRBJ2-5, with 9 bases aligning to TRBD1. From germline, CDR1 is MRHNA and CDR2 SNTAGT. J gave up 0 bases and V 2 bases, and 4 bases lay outside the gene matches. This CDR3 region has 16 residues. CDR3 protein: CASSDPGTGNQETQYF. In nucleotides, the CDR3 is TGTGCCAGCAGTGACCCCGGGACAGGGAACCAAGAGACCCAGTACTTC.

The chain carries TRBV5-1 and TRBJ2-3; no clear D. Germline lookup yields CDR1 SGHRS and CDR2 YFSETQ. The CDR3 is made up of 14 amino acids. V gave up 0 bases and J gave up 1 base, with 6 bases separating them. The CDR3 coding sequence is TGCGCCAGCAGCTTGGGGGCAGGCACAGATACGCAGTATTTT. This sequence encodes CASSLGAGTDTQYF.

The CDR3 DNA is TGTGCCAGCGCCCCTCTAGGCCGTCAGGGGTACGAGCAGTACTTC. It encodes CASAPLGRQGYEQYF. This chain uses TRBV27 with TRBJ2-7; possible D gene TRBD1, 6 bases. Trimming took 8 bases from V and 4 from J, leaving 21 bases between them. The germline V gene has CDR1 MNHEY and CDR2 SMNVEV (reference sequence). This CDR3 is 15 amino acids long.

V is TRBV6-5 and J is TRBJ2-1, with D perhaps TRBD2 (6 bases). This CDR3 is 15 amino acids long. In germline, CDR1 is MNHEY, CDR2 SVGAGI. The germline V and J ends were trimmed by 4 bases and 8 bases, with 18 bases remaining between them. CDR3 nucleotides: TGTGCCAGCAGTTTCGACGGGAGAGGCAGCGATGAGCAGTTCTTC. Translation gives CASSFDGRGSDEQFF.

This sequence joins TRBV10-3 and TRBJ1-3; D perhaps matches TRBD1 (5 bases). Trimming left V 5 bases short and J 0 bases short, with 8 bases between. The CDR3 consists of 14 residues. The germline V gene has CDR1 ENHRY and CDR2 SYGVKD. CDR3 coding DNA: TGTGCCATCAGTCCAGGGCCCTCTGGAAACACCATATATTTT. Encoded protein: CAISPGPSGNTIYF.

V is TRBV3-1 (or the pseudogene TRBV3-2) and J is TRBJ2-3; TRBD2 is a possible D gene (5 bases). The germline V gene has CDR1 LGHDT and CDR2 YNNKEL (reference sequence). This CDR3 has 16 amino acids. V was cut by 0 bases and J by 2 bases, with 12 bases left in between. For the CDR3, the DNA is TGTGCCAGCAGCCAAGAGGGAGCCGCACTCACAGATACGCAGTATTTT. This translates into CASSQEGAALTDTQYF.

The chain carries TRBV3-1 (or the pseudogene TRBV3-2) and TRBJ1-2; D might be TRBD1 (5 bases). V was pared by 0 bases and J by 2 bases, with 13 bases between. Germline V gives CDR1 LGHDT, CDR2 YNNKEL (reference sequence). The CDR3 consists of 16 residues. The CDR3 DNA sequence: TGTGCCAGCAGCCAAGATCGGAGGGGATTGAACTATGGCTACACCTTC. Translated, it gives CASSQDRRGLNYGYTF.

The V and J genes are TRBV29-1 and TRBJ1-1; D perhaps matches TRBD1 (5 bases). The CDR3 is 12 amino acids. V lost 4 bases and J lost 9, with 15 bases in between. Germline lookup yields CDR1 SQVTM and CDR2 ANQGSEA. CDR3 coding DNA: TGCAGCGTTGCCCCACAGGTAACCCAAGCTTTCTTT. Amino acid sequence: CSVAPQVTQAFF.

The genes are TRBV7-8 and TRBJ2-7; 12 nucleotides align to TRBD1. The CDR3 consists of 15 residues. Trimming cost V 5 bases and J 7 bases; bases outside gene matches: 9. Germline V lookup: CDR1 SGHVS, CDR2 FQNEAQ. CDR3 in amino acids: CASSRSGTGGGEQYF. The CDR3 DNA sequence: TGTGCCAGCAGCCGTTCCGGGACAGGGGGCGGTGAGCAGTACTTC.

The V and J genes are TRBV4-1 and TRBJ2-5; D gene unclear. The CDR3 loop spans 13 amino acids. Germline values: CDR1 MGHRA, CDR2 YSYEKL. V lost 0 bases and J lost 11, with 13 bases in between. Here the CDR3 reads CASSQDAGSRQYF. CDR3 coding DNA: TGCGCCAGCAGCCAAGACGCCGGGTCAAGGCAGTACTTC.

The chain has TRBV2 and TRBJ1-5, with TRBD1 matching 8 bases. V trimming: 6 bases; J trimming: 6 bases; junction bases outside the gene matches: 1. CDR3 size: 12 residues. The germline CDR1 and CDR2 sequences are SNHLY and FYNNEI. The CDR3 loop is CASRTGVQPQHF. Written as DNA, the CDR3 is TGTGCCAGCAGGACAGGGGTTCAGCCCCAGCATTTT. The full variable domain, with the rest looked up from reference TRBV2 and TRBJ1-5, is EPEVTQTPSHQVTQMGQEVILRCVPISNHLYFYWYRQILGQKVEFLVSFYNNEISEKSEIFDDQFSVERPDGSNFTLKIRSTKLEDSAMYFCASRTGVQPQHFGDGTRLSIL.

The chain combines TRBV27 with TRBJ1-2; TRBD1 aligns across 9 bases. Germline CDR1 MNHEY, CDR2 SMNVEV (reference sequence). The CDR3 runs to 14 residues. J was trimmed by 5 bases and V by 2 bases; bases with no gene match: 3. CDR3 loop: CASSLGTGQYGYTF. The CDR3 DNA sequence: TGTGCCAGCAGTTTAGGGACAGGGCAGTATGGCTACACCTTC.

The V and J genes are TRBV7-8 and TRBJ2-7; TRBD2 aligns across 9 bases. The CDR3 has 18 amino acids. V trimming: 5 bases; J trimming: 0 bases; junction bases outside the gene matches: 14. From germline, CDR1 is SGHVS and CDR2 FQNEAQ. The CDR3, as DNA: TGTGCCAGCAGCCGCCCGGCTAGCGGGATCGACAGCTCCTACGAGCAGTACTTC. Translation: CASSRPASGIDSSYEQYF.

V is TRBV7-9 and J is TRBJ1-6; 10 nucleotides align to TRBD1. The germline V gene encodes CDR1 SEHNR and CDR2 FQNEAQ (reference sequence). V lost 4 bases, J lost 10 bases, and 4 bases stayed unmatched. The CDR3 consists of 14 residues. CDR3 in DNA: TGTGCCAGCAGCTCCGGGACAGGGGAATCACCCCTCCACTTT. As protein: CASSSGTGESPLHF.